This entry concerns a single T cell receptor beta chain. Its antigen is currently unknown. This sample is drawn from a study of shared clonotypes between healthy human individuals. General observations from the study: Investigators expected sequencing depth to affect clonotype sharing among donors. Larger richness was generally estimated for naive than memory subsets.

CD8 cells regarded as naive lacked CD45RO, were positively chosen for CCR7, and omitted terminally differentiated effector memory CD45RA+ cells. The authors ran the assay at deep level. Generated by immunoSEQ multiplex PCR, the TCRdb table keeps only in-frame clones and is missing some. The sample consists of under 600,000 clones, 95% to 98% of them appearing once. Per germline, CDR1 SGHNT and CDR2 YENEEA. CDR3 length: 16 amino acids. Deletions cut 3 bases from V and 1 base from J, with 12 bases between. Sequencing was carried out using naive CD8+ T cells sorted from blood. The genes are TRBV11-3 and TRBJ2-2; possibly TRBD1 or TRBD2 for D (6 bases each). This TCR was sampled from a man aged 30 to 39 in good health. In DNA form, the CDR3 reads TGTGCCAGCAGCTTTCGCGGGACACTGAACACCGGGGAGCTGTTTTTT. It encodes CASSFRGTLNTGELFF.